The next 18 T cell receptor beta chains were all read from a single sample in a study of shared clonotypes between healthy human individuals. Sequencing used immunoSEQ multiplex PCR; TCRdb keeps in-frame clones, though not all of them. The sample includes 950,000 to 1,300,000 clones, around 76% seen only once; the top ten take about 1.4%. Material: memory CD4+ T cells sorted from blood. The subset is: CD45RA-negative fraction. The receptors were sampled from a man aged 18-30 years in good health.

CDR3 bases: TGTGCCAGCAGTGCAAGGGACAGAACCTACGAGCAGTACTTC. It specifies CASSARDRTYEQYF. V gene TRBV2 combines with J gene TRBJ2-7; 7 bases fit TRBD1. The germline V gene has CDR1 SNHLY and CDR2 FYNNEI. This CDR3 spans 14 amino acids. The V and J ends lost 4 bases and 2 bases, in that order; junction bases with no gene match: 5. Using reference TRBV2 and TRBJ2-7 for the parts outside the CDR3, the full variable domain is EPEVTQTPSHQVTQMGQEVILRCVPISNHLYFYWYRQILGQKVEFLVSFYNNEISEKSEIFDDQFSVERPDGSNFTLKIRSTKLEDSAMYFCASSARDRTYEQYFGPGTRLTVT.

The chain uses TRBV27 and TRBJ1-6; D remains ambiguous. The CDR3 totals 14 residues. CDR1 MNHEY and CDR2 SMNVEV come from the germline V gene (reference sequence). Between the trimmed V and J ends, which lost 4 bases and 6 bases, there was a span of 10 bases. CDR3 amino acids: CASSSRESNSPLHF. CDR3 bases: TGTGCCAGCAGTTCCCGGGAAAGTAATTCACCCCTCCACTTT.

This rearrangement joins TRBV5-4 to TRBJ1-1, with D possibly being TRBD1 (6 bases). Germline assignment: CDR1 SGHNT and CDR2 YYREEE (reference sequence). The V and J ends lost 5 bases and 6 bases respectively, with 17 bases between them. CDR3 length: 14 amino acids. The CDR3 reads CASSYQGRLAEAFF. CDR3 bases: TGTGCCAGCAGTTACCAGGGGCGGTTGGCTGAAGCTTTCTTT.

This clone was seen more than once but under ten times. This rearrangement joins TRBV6-1 to TRBJ2-1, with 13 bases identical to TRBD2. The CDR3 is made up of 14 amino acids. The trim removed 7 bases at V and 10 bases at J, leaving 7 bases unmatched. The V gene's germline CDR1 is MNHNS and CDR2 SASEGT. The CDR3, as DNA: TGTGCCAGCACCGGGACTAGCGGGACTTGGGAGCAGTTCTTC. Protein: CASTGTSGTWEQFF.

The sample holds one count of this clone. The same CDR3 also results from other DNA sequences found in this sample. V usage is TRBV28 and J usage is TRBJ2-7; TRBD1 matches at 9 bases. The CDR3 is 14 amino acids. Germline lookup yields CDR1 MDHEN and CDR2 SYDVKM. V was clipped by 3 bases and J by 3 bases; unmatched bases: 3. The DNA for the CDR3 is TGTGCCAGCAGTTTTTTGGGACAGGGCTACGAGCAGTACTTC. Residues: CASSFLGQGYEQYF. Looking up the rest from reference TRBV28 and TRBJ2-7 gives the full variable domain: DVKVTQSSRYLVKRTGEKVFLECVQDMDHENMFWYRQDPGLGLRLIYFSYDVKMKEKGDIPEGYSVSREKKERFSLILESASTNQTSMYLCASSFLGQGYEQYFGPGTRLTVT.

The CDR3 region is CASSSDSTETQYF. The DNA of the CDR3 is TGTGCCAGCAGCTCGGACAGTACGGAGACCCAGTACTTC. The chain has TRBV11-3 and TRBJ2-5, with a tentative D call TRBD1 (6 bases). V was pared by 4 bases and J by 5 bases, with 11 bases between. CDR1 is SGHNT and CDR2 is YENEEA in the germline V gene. This CDR3 contains 13 residues. The full variable domain, with the rest looked up from reference TRBV11-3 and TRBJ2-5, is EAGVVQSPRYKIIEKKQPVAFWCNPISGHNTLYWYLQNLGQGPELLIRYENEEAVDDSQLPKDRFSAERLKGVDSTLKIQPAELGDSAVYLCASSSDSTETQYFGPGTRLLVL.

The chain uses TRBV7-2 and TRBJ1-1, with D unclear. Germline CDR1 SGHTA, CDR2 FQGNSA. V gave up 4 bases and J gave up 11 bases, with 14 bases separating them. The CDR3 extends over 12 amino acids. CDR3 in DNA: TGTGCCAGCAGCTACCAGACGGCGGGTGCTTTCTTT. Translated: CASSYQTAGAFF.

This rearrangement joins TRBV5-1 to TRBJ2-5; possible D gene TRBD2, 5 bases. The CDR3 has 13 amino acids. Germline V gene lookup returns CDR1 SGHRS and CDR2 YFSETQ. V gave up 3 bases and J gave up 5 bases, with 11 bases separating them. CDR3 coding DNA: TGCGCCAGCAGCTCCTTCCCGGGGGAGACCCAGTACTTC. Its protein is CASSSFPGETQYF.

V is TRBV6-5 and J is TRBJ1-2, with D tentatively TRBD1 (6 bases). This CDR3 has 16 amino acids. Deletions cut 0 bases from V and 6 bases from J, with 17 bases between. Germline values: CDR1 MNHEY, CDR2 SVGAGI. The CDR3 spells CASSYSFKDRKNGYTF. The CDR3 region has the DNA TGTGCCAGCAGTTACTCGTTCAAAGACAGGAAAAATGGCTACACCTTC.

The chain recombines TRBV10-3 with TRBJ2-2, with D perhaps matching TRBD1 (5 bases). CDR3 size: 13 residues. Germline loops: CDR1 ENHRY, CDR2 SYGVKD. V was shortened by 11 bases and J by 4 bases, with 14 bases between the two germline ends. CDR3 coding DNA: TGTGCCCACAAAGGGGTTGCCACCGGGGAGCTGTTTTTT. It is translated as CAHKGVATGELFF.

V usage is TRBV5-1 and J usage is TRBJ2-1; 7 bases agree with TRBD2. Germline CDR1 SGHRS, CDR2 YFSETQ. The CDR3 runs 17 residues. J lost 4 bases, V lost 4 bases, and 14 bases had no gene match. CDR3 protein: CASSLIPAGPSYNEQFF. The CDR3 DNA is TGCGCCAGCAGCCTTATCCCAGCGGGACCGTCATACAATGAGCAGTTCTTC.

This clone was recorded at least ten times. This sequence joins TRBV10-1 and TRBJ2-2, with no clear D. Germline CDR1 is WNHNN and CDR2 is SYGVQD (reference sequence). V was cut by 4 bases and J by 6 bases, with 12 bases left in between. The CDR3 has 14 residues. The CDR3 reads CASSGPVKSGELFF. As DNA, the CDR3 is TGCGCCAGCAGTGGACCGGTTAAGTCCGGGGAGCTGTTTTTT.

The chain employs TRBV5-1 and TRBJ2-1; 12 nucleotides align to TRBD2. Looked up from germline, CDR1 is SGHRS and CDR2 is YFSETQ. Losses at the gene ends were 4 bases for V and 5 bases for J; bases not matched to a gene: 7. CDR3 size: 16 residues. The CDR3 spells CASSPSTSGRNNEQFF. CDR3 sequence (DNA): TGCGCCAGCAGCCCGTCGACTAGCGGGAGAAACAATGAGCAGTTCTTC.

This clone was observed a few times. CDR3 region: CASTLGDNSPLHF. In DNA form, the CDR3 reads TGTGCCAGCACTCTTGGGGATAATTCACCCCTCCACTTT. The chain is built from TRBV6-6 and TRBJ1-6; D unresolved. Trimming took off 7 bases at V and 5 bases at J, with 9 bases between the two ends. The CDR3 has 13 residues. The V gene's germline CDR1 is MNHNY and CDR2 SVGAGI (reference sequence).

This clone was counted a single time. V gene TRBV7-9 combines with J gene TRBJ2-7, with 10 bases that match TRBD1. With 5 bases clipped from V and 5 bases from J, the junction kept 9 bases outside the gene matches. Germline V CDR1 and CDR2: SEHNR, FQNEAQ (reference sequence). The CDR3 consists of 15 residues. DNA of the CDR3: TGTGCCAGCAGCGGGGACAGGGGAAGGCTTGACGAGCAGTACTTC. Its protein product is CASSGDRGRLDEQYF.

The V call is TRBV25-1, the J call TRBJ1-1; no firm D call. The CDR3 runs to 14 residues. Germline values: CDR1 MGHDK, CDR2 SYGVNS. Trimming pared 4 bases from V and 1 base from J, leaving 10 bases between. This CDR3 reads CASSVRGSNTEAFF. The CDR3 nucleotides are TGTGCCAGCAGTGTACGTGGGTCGAACACTGAAGCTTTCTTT.

This rearrangement joins TRBV28 to TRBJ1-2; no reliable D call. This CDR3 is built from 13 residues. CDR1 and CDR2 (germline): MDHEN, SYDVKM. Trimming removed 1 base at V and 8 bases at J, with 11 bases between. CDR3 loop: CASSLFAVRGYTF. Written as DNA, the CDR3 is TGTGCCAGCAGTTTATTCGCAGTGCGGGGCTACACCTTC.

The chain employs TRBV5-6 and TRBJ2-1, with TRBD1 as a possible D gene (6 bases). Germline loops: CDR1 SGHDT, CDR2 YYEEEE. V lost 5 bases and J lost 0, with 15 bases in between. The CDR3 extends over 16 amino acids. The CDR3 reads CASSRTAFSSYNEQFF. The CDR3 DNA reads as TGTGCCAGCAGTCGGACAGCCTTTAGCTCCTACAATGAGCAGTTCTTC. Filled out from reference TRBV5-6 and TRBJ2-1, the complete variable domain reads DAGVTQSPTHLIKTRGQQVTLRCSPKSGHDTVSWYQQALGQGPQFIFQYYEEEERQRGNFPDRFSGHQFPNYSSELNVNALLLGDSALYLCASSRTAFSSYNEQFFGPGTRLTVL.